Listed here are 16 T cell receptor beta chains from one sample, sequenced in a study of low-dose radiotherapy and immunotherapy resistance in tumors. TRAV- and TRBV-specific primers, spanning alpha and beta chains, primed first-strand cDNA. TCR amplification involved 20 PCR cycles with a constant-region primer and V-primer adapter. TCRdb reprocessed the reads with MiXCR, giving one entry per CDR3 protein. The sample has several thousand distinct CDR3 sequences, 70% to 80% seen once. The receptor set was obtained from a human donor with advanced metastatic prostate, ovarian, gallbladder or colorectal cancer (not recorded which). This table probably holds off-target reads from a library built for another chain.

This chain joins TRBV12-3 or TRBV12-4 and TRBJ2-5; either TRBD1 or TRBD2 may supply D (5 bases each). Trimming stripped 3 bases from V and 1 base from J, with 9 bases between. This CDR3 has 14 residues. CDR3 nucleotide sequence: TGTGCCAGCAGTTTGAGGGGAAGCCAAGAGACCCAGTACTTC. Translated, it gives CASSLRGSQETQYF.

Details on this clonotype: At one boundary the junction diverges from the germline segment, which might be a read error. The rearrangement uses TRBV5-4 and TRBJ2-1, with 8 bases identical to TRBD2. Germline loops: CDR1 SGHNT, CDR2 YYREEE (reference sequence). CDR3 length: 17 amino acids. The CDR3 DNA sequence: TGTGCCAGCAGCCAATCCGGCGGGAGGAAGTCCTACAATGAGCAATTCTTC. Translated: CASSQSGGRKSYNEQFF.

V is TRBV6-2 or TRBV6-3 and J is TRBJ1-2, with D unclear. Between the trimmed V and J ends, which lost 4 bases and 3 bases, there was a span of 9 bases. CDR3 length: 13 amino acids. CDR1 and CDR2 from the germline V gene are MNHEY and SVGEGT. The CDR3 coding sequence is TGTGCCAGCAGTTCAGGCACCTACTATGGCTACACCTTC. Protein sequence: CASSSGTYYGYTF.

The V and J genes are TRBV5-6 and TRBJ1-6; a possible D gene is TRBD1 (5 bases). V was pared by 6 bases and J by 7 bases, with 14 bases between. CDR3 length equals 14 residues. Germline CDR1 and CDR2: SGHDT and YYEEEE. This CDR3 reads CASNLGRQNSPLHF. The CDR3 nucleotides are TGTGCCAGCAACCTGGGACGGCAAAATTCACCCCTCCACTTT.

This clonotype was picked up a small number of times. The chain is built from TRBV29-1 and TRBJ1-5; 9 bases align to TRBD1. The CDR3 has 15 amino acids. Trimming took 6 bases from V and 4 from J; bases not matched to a gene: 10. Germline V gene data show CDR1 as SQVTM and CDR2 as ANQGSEA. The CDR3 DNA reads as TGCAGCGTGGGGATAGGACAGGGGACAAATCAGCCCCAGCATTTT. It translates to CSVGIGQGTNQPQHF.

CDR3 coding DNA: TGTGCCAGCAGCTTGGAAGGATTGGCAGTCGAAGGCTACACCTTC. Residues: CASSLEGLAVEGYTF. The chain is built from TRBV5-5 and TRBJ1-2; D unclear. Per germline, CDR1 SGHKS and CDR2 YYEKEE (reference sequence). Between the trimmed V and J ends, which lost 0 bases and 8 bases, there was a span of 17 bases. CDR3 length: 15 amino acids. Drawing the rest from reference TRBV5-5 and TRBJ1-2, the complete variable domain is DAGVTQSPTHLIKTRGQQVTLRCSPISGHKSVSWYQQVLGQGPQFIFQYYEKEERGRGNFPDRFSARQFPNYSSELNVNALLLGDSALYLCASSLEGLAVEGYTFGSGTRLTVV.

Worth noting for this clonotype: At one end the junction does not follow the germline gene, possibly because of a read error. The J gene is TRBJ1-2, the V gene TRBV28; TRBD1 matches 9 bases. Germline V gene data show CDR1 as MDHEN and CDR2 as SYDVKM. CDR3 size: 14 residues. The CDR3 spells CASSWTGAAYGYIF. Written as DNA, the CDR3 is TGTGCCAGCAGCTGGACAGGGGCAGCCTATGGCTACATCTTC.

The V and J genes are TRBV21-1 and TRBJ1-4. TRBV21-1 is a known pseudogene. The CDR3 is 16 amino acids. This chain's CDR3 is CASSKDGTGLNEKLFF. The CDR3 DNA sequence: TGTGCCAGCAGCAAAGATGGGACGGGACTTAATGAAAAACTGTTTTTT.

V gene TRBV28 combines with J gene TRBJ2-1, with D uncertain. This CDR3 spans 13 amino acids. The germline V and J ends were trimmed by 0 bases and 5 bases, with 5 bases remaining between them. Germline lookup yields CDR1 MDHEN and CDR2 SYDVKM. The DNA for the CDR3 is TGTGCCAGCAGTTTATGGACGAACAATGAGCAGTTCTTC. This gives the protein CASSLWTNNEQFF.

This chain joins TRBV28 and TRBJ2-7; D possibly matches TRBD1 or TRBD2 (5 bases each). The CDR3 has 14 amino acids. Deletions cut 6 bases from V and 3 bases from J, with 15 bases between. Germline V gene data show CDR1 as MDHEN and CDR2 as SYDVKM. CDR3 DNA sequence: TGTGCCAGCAGCCCCGGGGACCGAGACTACGAGCAGTACTTC. Protein: CASSPGDRDYEQYF.

The V and J genes are TRBV7-3 and TRBJ2-1; TRBD2 agrees at 14 bases. J was trimmed by 9 bases and V by 0 bases; bases with no gene match: 7. The CDR3 is made up of 17 amino acids. The V gene's germline CDR1 is SGHTA and CDR2 FQGTGA. The CDR3 reads CASSLTGTSGGRSEQFF. Here the CDR3 DNA reads TGTGCCAGCAGCTTAACAGGGACTAGCGGGGGTCGGAGTGAGCAGTTCTTC.

This clonotype has just one count. The V gene is TRBV12-3 or TRBV12-4, the J gene TRBJ1-1; no clear D. Trimming removed 2 bases at V and 6 bases at J, with 13 bases between. This CDR3 has 14 residues. CDR3 nucleotides: TGTGCCAGCAGTTTATTTGGGGTTCTGTCTGAAGCTTTCTTT. This encodes CASSLFGVLSEAFF.

The rearrangement links TRBV28 to TRBJ2-7; weak D call: TRBD2 (6 bases). The V end lost 3 bases, the J end lost 5 bases, and 14 bases lay between the germline ends. This CDR3 has 14 amino acids. CDR1 MDHEN and CDR2 SYDVKM come from the germline V gene. CDR3 nucleotide sequence: TGTGCCAGCAGTTTTGGAGGGAGACACCACGAGCAGTACTTC. As protein: CASSFGGRHHEQYF.

A few counts support this clonotype. This chain joins TRBV4-2 and TRBJ2-7, with 9 nucleotides matching TRBD2. Trimming removed 2 bases from V and 4 bases from J; junction bases left unmatched: 6. This CDR3 spans 15 amino acids. Germline V gene sequence: CDR1 LGHNA, CDR2 YNFKEQ. CDR3 in DNA: TGTGCCAGCAGCCAAACTGCGGGGGGGAATTACGAGCAGTACTTC. Its translation: CASSQTAGGNYEQYF.

With respect to this clonotype: The junction does not match germline at one end; this may be a read error. The chain recombines TRBV30 with TRBJ2-5; D is perhaps TRBD2 (5 bases). The CDR3 covers 14 residues. Germline CDR1 GTSNPN, CDR2 SVGIG (reference sequence). This chain's CDR3 is CVWSLLSGQETQYF. The CDR3 bases are TGTGTCTGGAGTTTACTTTCGGGGCAAGAGACCCAGTACTTC.

CDR3 in DNA: TGCGCCAGCAGCCCGGGACAGGGGGCCGCCAATGAGCAGTTCTTC. It yields the protein CASSPGQGAANEQFF. This chain links TRBV4-1 with TRBJ2-1; 12 bases agree with TRBD1. The CDR3 sequence is 15 residues long. After removal of 4 bases from V and 6 bases from J, the junction contained 4 bases not matched to a gene. Looked up from germline, CDR1 is MGHRA and CDR2 is YSYEKL.